This entry is about one TCR beta chain. The antigen is unknown. Noted time point: baseline, week 1 (first vaccination visit). As for treatment: pre-vaccination baseline after standard-of-care therapy. The sample originates from a study of a mutant IDH1 vaccine in newly diagnosed glioma. For the study at large: The treated group averaged around 40 years old and was about 60% male, around 38% female. It was radiotherapy, temozolomide, or both that patients received previously, with most receiving both. Study-wide results and limits: Of all patients, around 94% showed vaccine-induced immune responses.

Profiling relied on immunoSEQ multiplex PCR, and the TCRdb table lists in-frame clones only, not all of them. The data contain about 88,000 clones, more than 65% of them singletons. Trimming shortened V by 5 bases and J by 7 bases, and 20 bases separated the two germline ends. The CDR3 covers 16 residues. Germline CDR1 SGHTA, CDR2 FQGNSA. This rearrangement joins TRBV7-2 to TRBJ2-2, with D perhaps TRBD2 (6 bases). The sequencing here drew on PBMCs, taken from a glioma patient treated with radiotherapy, temozolomide or both. This TCR came from a man in his forties or fifties with glioma. Some clones in this sample may be carry-over from other donors' samples. CDR3: CASSVDYLKGGGELFF. CDR3 DNA sequence: TGTGCCAGCAGCGTGGACTACCTAAAAGGTGGCGGGGAGCTGTTTTTT.